Listed here are 25 T cell receptor beta chains from one sample, sequenced in a study of blood T cells in healthy people across ages. Sample-barcoded 5' priming and a J-beta primer mix drove a second PCR of roughly 7 to 11 cycles. TCRdb re-analysed the 5' RACE reads in MiXCR, keeping a single row per CDR3 protein. The table lists some 1.1 million distinct CDR3 sequences, around two fifths of them singletons. The sample consisted of blood. These receptors all stem from a man aged 18 to 29 in good health.

V is TRBV3-1 and J is TRBJ1-1; D is unresolved. Trimming took off 1 base at V and 7 bases at J, with 13 bases between the two ends. The CDR3 totals 14 residues. Germline CDR1 LGHDT, CDR2 YNNKEL (reference sequence). In nucleotides, the CDR3 is TGTGCCAGCAGCCAAGCCCAGGCTGTACATGAAGCTTTCTTT. This encodes CASSQAQAVHEAFF.

This clonotype came up a few times. The chain uses TRBV20-1 and TRBJ1-5; tentatively, D is TRBD1 (6 bases). The CDR3 has 14 residues. From germline, CDR1 is DFQATT and CDR2 SNEGSKA (reference sequence). Trimming removed 7 bases from V and 5 bases from J, with 18 bases in between. The CDR3 region is CSVAFRDIDQPQHF. The CDR3 DNA reads TGCAGTGTCGCTTTCCGGGACATCGATCAGCCCCAGCATTTT.

This clonotype was picked up many times. The chain uses TRBV7-2 and TRBJ2-1, with D unresolved. Germline loops: CDR1 SGHTA, CDR2 FQGNSA. This CDR3 is 13 amino acids long. V was pared by 5 bases and J by 4 bases, with 9 bases between. The CDR3 is CASSPGRYNEQFF. The CDR3 DNA reads TGTGCCAGCAGCCCCGGACGGTACAATGAGCAGTTCTTC.

The rearrangement uses TRBV5-6 and TRBJ1-2; tentative D call: TRBD1 (6 bases). Per the germline V gene, CDR1 is SGHDT and CDR2 is YYEEEE. The CDR3 extends over 15 amino acids. V lost 5 bases and J lost 1, with 15 bases in between. This CDR3 is CASSGGGNFNYGYTF. CDR3 nucleotides: TGTGCCAGCAGTGGAGGGGGAAATTTTAACTATGGCTACACCTTC.

The CDR3 region is CSARPRDSASYGYTF. In DNA form, the CDR3 reads TGCAGTGCTAGACCCCGGGACAGCGCCAGCTATGGCTACACCTTC. The genes are TRBV20-1 and TRBJ1-2; TRBD1 matches 7 bases. V shed 2 bases and J 4 bases; nucleotides not matched to a gene: 10. Germline CDR1 is DFQATT and CDR2 is SNEGSKA (reference sequence). The length of the CDR3 is 15 residues.

This clonotype was seen only a few times. The CDR3 sequence: CSVPTTSGTQETQYF. The CDR3 DNA sequence: TGCAGCGTCCCTACGACTAGCGGCACCCAAGAGACCCAGTACTTC. The J gene is TRBJ2-5, the V gene TRBV29-1; TRBD2 agrees at 9 bases. The CDR3 contains 15 residues. Germline V gene lookup returns CDR1 SQVTM and CDR2 ANQGSEA. The V gene end was trimmed by 6 bases and the J gene end by 1 base; junction bases not matched to a gene: 9. The variable domain in full, completed from reference TRBV29-1 and TRBJ2-5, reads SAVISQKPSRDICQRGTSLTIQCQVDSQVTMMFWYRQQPGQSLTLIATANQGSEATYESGFVIDKFPISRPNLTFSTLTVSNMSPEDSSIYLCSVPTTSGTQETQYFGPGTRLLVL.

Comment on this clonotype: The junction and the germline gene differ at one end; a read error may be behind it. This chain joins TRBV29-1 and TRBJ1-2; 7 bases are shared with TRBD1. The CDR3 runs to 13 residues. CDR1 and CDR2 (germline): SQVTM, ANQGSEA. This chain's CDR3 is CGVEGGADYGYTF. The CDR3 nucleotides read TGCGGCGTTGAAGGGGGCGCGGACTATGGCTACACCTTC.

The chain employs TRBV7-8 and TRBJ1-4, with D uncertain. V lost 3 bases, J lost 11 bases, and 16 bases lay in between. The V gene's germline CDR1 is SGHVS and CDR2 FQNEAQ. The CDR3 is 14 residues long. The CDR3 sequence: CASSFRILGVKLFF. The CDR3 DNA sequence: TGTGCCAGCAGCTTCAGGATTTTGGGTGTCAAACTGTTTTTT.

In its sample, this clonotype was seen a few times. V is TRBV5-1 and J is TRBJ1-4, with D perhaps matching TRBD1 (6 bases). V shed 2 bases and J shed 10 bases, with 18 bases lying between them. Per the germline V gene, CDR1 is SGHRS and CDR2 is YFSETQ. The CDR3 covers 15 residues. Written as DNA, the CDR3 is TGCGCCAGCAGCTTCGACCGGGACATGAACGGAAAACTGTTTTTT. This sequence encodes CASSFDRDMNGKLFF.

The rearrangement links TRBV5-1 to TRBJ1-2, with D perhaps matching TRBD1 (6 bases). Germline V gene data show CDR1 as SGHRS and CDR2 as YFSETQ. This CDR3 region has 14 residues. Trimming shortened V by 4 bases and J by 6 bases, and 16 bases separated the two germline ends. DNA for the CDR3: TGCGCCAGCAGCCCGGACAGCCTAACCCATGGCTACACCTTC. This sequence encodes CASSPDSLTHGYTF. The full variable domain, rest sourced from reference TRBV5-1 and TRBJ1-2, is KAGVTQTPRYLIKTRGQQVTLSCSPISGHRSVSWYQQTPGQGLQFLFEYFSETQRNKGNFPGRFSGRQFSNSRSEMNVSTLELGDSALYLCASSPDSLTHGYTFGSGTRLTVV.

There are a few counts of this clonotype. Sequence at one end of the junction differs from germline and may be a read error. The chain combines TRBV5-1 with TRBJ2-3; D gene ambiguous. The germline gives CDR1 SGHRS, CDR2 YFSETQ. There are 14 residues in the CDR3. CDR3 protein: CASSLNPSTDTQYF. The DNA of the CDR3 is TGTGCCAGCAGCTTAAACCCTAGCACAGATACGCAGTATTTT.

The genes are TRBV3-1 and TRBJ1-3; D is unresolved. Germline assignment: CDR1 LGHDT and CDR2 YNNKEL (reference sequence). Trimming pared 3 bases from V and 7 bases from J, leaving 10 bases between. The CDR3 sequence is 13 residues long. The CDR3 spells CASSHGRENTIYF. The CDR3 nucleotides are TGTGCCAGCAGCCACGGGCGGGAGAACACCATATATTTT.

The V call is TRBV6-1, the J call TRBJ1-2; 7 bases fit TRBD1. The V and J ends lost 4 bases and 7 bases, in that order; junction bases with no gene match: 6. The CDR3 runs to 13 residues. CDR1 and CDR2 (germline): MNHNS, SASEGT. The CDR3 region is CASSVRDSGGYTF. The CDR3 DNA sequence: TGTGCCAGCAGTGTTAGGGACAGCGGTGGCTACACCTTC.

This clonotype was seen once. The chain employs TRBV20-1 and TRBJ1-1; 7 bases fit TRBD1. V lost 7 bases, J lost 6 bases, and 17 bases stayed unmatched. The germline CDR1 and CDR2 sequences are DFQATT and SNEGSKA (reference sequence). There are 15 residues in the CDR3. The CDR3 sequence: CSENPTGSIIPEAFF. The CDR3 region has the DNA TGCAGTGAGAATCCGACAGGGTCGATCATCCCTGAAGCTTTCTTT.

The chain couples TRBV27 to TRBJ2-5, with D perhaps given as TRBD1 or TRBD2 (5 bases each). The germline gives CDR1 MNHEY, CDR2 SMNVEV (reference sequence). The CDR3 consists of 13 residues. V was trimmed by 8 bases and J by 5 bases, leaving 15 bases between them. The CDR3 spells CASLGTLGETQYF. CDR3 nucleotide sequence: TGTGCCAGCCTCGGGACCTTGGGTGAGACCCAGTACTTC.

The chain couples TRBV14 to TRBJ1-4, with D perhaps TRBD1 (6 bases). Trimming left V 4 bases short and J 6 bases short, with 9 bases between. The CDR3 contains 13 residues. From germline, CDR1 is SGHDN and CDR2 FVKESK. CDR3 loop: CASSRDNHEKLFF. CDR3 nucleotides: TGTGCCAGCAGCCGGGACAATCATGAAAAACTGTTTTTT.

This clonotype was counted between two and nine times. The chain couples TRBV9 to TRBJ1-2; D remains ambiguous. CDR1 and CDR2 from the germline V gene are SGDLS and YYNGEE. The CDR3 is 14 amino acids. Trimming removed 2 bases at V and 2 bases at J, with 10 bases between. The CDR3 DNA follows: TGTGCCAGCAGCGTTAGCACCCTAAACTATGGCTACACCTTC. Its protein product is CASSVSTLNYGYTF. The full variable domain, with the rest looked up from reference TRBV9 and TRBJ1-2, is DSGVTQTPKHLITATGQRVTLRCSPRSGDLSVYWYQQSLDQGLQFLIQYYNGEERAKGNILERFSAQQFPDLHSELNLSSLELGDSALYFCASSVSTLNYGYTFGSGTRLTVV.

The chain recombines TRBV9 with TRBJ2-3, with 7 bases aligning to TRBD1. The CDR3 contains 13 residues. In germline, CDR1 is SGDLS, CDR2 YYNGEE. V gave up 4 bases and J gave up 5 bases; unmatched junction bases: 4. CDR3 loop: CASSFRDRDTQYF. The CDR3 DNA reads TGTGCCAGCAGCTTCCGGGACAGAGATACGCAGTATTTT.

The chain couples TRBV20-1 to TRBJ1-2, with a tentative D call TRBD1 (5 bases). Germline V CDR1 and CDR2: DFQATT, SNEGSKA (reference sequence). The CDR3 consists of 14 residues. V was cut by 1 base and J by 2 bases, with 11 bases left in between. The CDR3 region is CSARAGFLNYGYTF. CDR3 nucleotides: TGCAGTGCTAGAGCAGGGTTTCTCAACTATGGCTACACCTTC.

This clonotype was picked up many times. V is TRBV27 and J is TRBJ2-1, with no clear D. The V end was cut by 0 bases, the J end by 0 bases, with 6 bases between. Germline V gives CDR1 MNHEY, CDR2 SMNVEV (reference sequence). CDR3 length: 15 residues. The CDR3 loop is CASSLSVSSYNEQFF. The CDR3 DNA sequence: TGTGCCAGCAGTTTATCGGTCAGCTCCTACAATGAGCAGTTCTTC.

The rearrangement uses TRBV2 and TRBJ1-3; perhaps TRBD1 as D (6 bases). From germline, CDR1 is SNHLY and CDR2 FYNNEI. The CDR3 is 13 residues long. Trimming took off 9 bases at V and 4 bases at J, with 13 bases between the two ends. Written as DNA, the CDR3 is TGTGCCAGTACAGGGTTAATGGGAAACACCATATATTTT. Its protein product is CASTGLMGNTIYF.

The CDR3 reads CASSDVAGVVQETQYF. The CDR3 bases are TGTGCCAGCAGCGATGTAGCGGGGGTGGTACAAGAGACCCAGTACTTC. The V call is TRBV6-4, the J call TRBJ2-5; 9 bases are a match to TRBD2. The J segment lost 2 bases and the V segment lost 6 bases, leaving 10 bases of the junction unmatched. Germline V gene sequence: CDR1 MRHNA, CDR2 SNTAGT. This CDR3 is built from 16 residues.

This clonotype was found a few times. The chain links TRBV12-3 or TRBV12-4 to TRBJ1-5; D ambiguous. V was trimmed by 1 base and J by 7 bases, leaving 14 bases between them. The CDR3 covers 15 residues. The CDR3 protein is CASSLGAGVGQPQHF. The CDR3 nucleotides are TGTGCCAGCAGTTTAGGGGCCGGGGTAGGACAGCCCCAGCATTTT.

This clonotype came up a few times. The CDR3 region has the DNA TGTGCCAGCTCACCAACTACACTAGCGGTATACAATGAGCAGTTCTTC. It specifies CASSPTTLAVYNEQFF. The V gene is TRBV18, the J gene TRBJ2-1; TRBD2 agrees at 8 bases. J was trimmed by 4 bases and V by 2 bases; bases with no gene match: 7. CDR3 length equals 16 residues. CDR1 KGHSH and CDR2 LQKENI come from the germline V gene.

The rearrangement joins TRBV12-3 or TRBV12-4 to TRBJ2-3, with 15 bases aligning to TRBD2. Unmatched junction bases numbered 19, after V lost 6 bases and J lost 0 bases. CDR3 length equals 22 residues. DNA for the CDR3: TGTGCCAGCAGCCCCTCAGGACTAGCGGGGGGGCGGGTCCCCCAAAGCACAGATACGCAGTATTTT. Encoded protein: CASSPSGLAGGRVPQSTDTQYF.